This TCR beta chain was identified during a study of OX40 agonist ivuxolimab in advanced cancers. At the level of the study: Earlier treatment with anti-PD-1, anti-PD-L1 or anti-CTLA-4 was permitted, and around 36% had received some. Overall study findings and caveats: Doses of 0.1 to 3.0 mg/kg were accompanied by clonal expansion of CD4+ and CD8+ blood T cells by week 6. The investigators did not determine what antigen specificity the expanded peripheral T cells had. Averaging showed that CD8+ T cells had more expanded clones than CD4+ did.

With V trimmed by 0 bases and J by 4 bases, 4 bases remained unmatched. Per germline, CDR1 MNHNY and CDR2 SVGAGI (reference sequence). The CDR3 length is 15 residues. Comments on this clone: What it binds is unknown.

Produced via immunoSEQ multiplex PCR; TCRdb's table is partial and in-frame only. The sample yields about 95,000 clones, nearly 90% seen once. This specimen was CD4+ or CD8+ T cells sorted from blood, taken in a trial of the OX40 agonist ivuxolimab. The source is an adult with an advanced solid tumor such as melanoma, head and neck, liver or kidney cancer. The chain is built from TRBV6-6 and TRBJ1-2, with 8 bases that match TRBD1. The CDR3 coding sequence is TGTGCCAGCAGTTACTCTTCCCAGGGGGCCTATGGCTACACCTTC. Its translation: CASSYSSQGAYGYTF.